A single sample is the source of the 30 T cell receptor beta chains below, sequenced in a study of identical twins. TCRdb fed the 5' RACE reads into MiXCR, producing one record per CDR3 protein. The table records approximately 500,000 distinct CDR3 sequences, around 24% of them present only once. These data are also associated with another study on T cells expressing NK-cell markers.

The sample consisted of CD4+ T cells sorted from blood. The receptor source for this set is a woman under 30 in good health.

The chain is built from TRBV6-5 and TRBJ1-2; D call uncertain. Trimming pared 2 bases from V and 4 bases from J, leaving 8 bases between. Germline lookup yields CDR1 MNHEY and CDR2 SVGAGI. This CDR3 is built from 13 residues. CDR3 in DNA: TGTGCCAGCAGTTACCACACGACCTATGGCTACACCTTC. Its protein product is CASSYHTTYGYTF.

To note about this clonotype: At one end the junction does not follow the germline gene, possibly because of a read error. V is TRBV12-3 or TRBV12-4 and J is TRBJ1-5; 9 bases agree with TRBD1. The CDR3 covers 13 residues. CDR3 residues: CASGRTGDQPQRF. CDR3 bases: TGTGCCAGCGGCCGGACAGGGGATCAGCCCCAGCGTTTT.

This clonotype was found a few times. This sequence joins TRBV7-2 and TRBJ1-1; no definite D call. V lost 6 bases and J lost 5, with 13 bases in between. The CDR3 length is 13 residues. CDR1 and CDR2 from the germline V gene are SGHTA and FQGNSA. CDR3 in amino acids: CASRFGRWTEAFF. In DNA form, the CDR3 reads TGTGCCAGCAGATTCGGGAGGTGGACTGAAGCTTTCTTT.

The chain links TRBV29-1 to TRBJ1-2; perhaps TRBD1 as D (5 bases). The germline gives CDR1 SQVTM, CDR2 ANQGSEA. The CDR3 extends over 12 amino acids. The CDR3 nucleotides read TGCAGTGGTGGGACCGAATCCTATGGCTACACCTTC. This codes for CSGGTESYGYTF.

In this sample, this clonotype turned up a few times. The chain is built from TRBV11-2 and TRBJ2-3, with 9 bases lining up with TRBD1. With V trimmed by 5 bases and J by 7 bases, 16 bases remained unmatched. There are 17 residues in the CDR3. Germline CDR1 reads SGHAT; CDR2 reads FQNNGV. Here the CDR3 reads CASSARQPGTGLNTQYF. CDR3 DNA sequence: TGTGCCAGCAGCGCCCGCCAACCCGGGACAGGGTTAAATACGCAGTATTTT.

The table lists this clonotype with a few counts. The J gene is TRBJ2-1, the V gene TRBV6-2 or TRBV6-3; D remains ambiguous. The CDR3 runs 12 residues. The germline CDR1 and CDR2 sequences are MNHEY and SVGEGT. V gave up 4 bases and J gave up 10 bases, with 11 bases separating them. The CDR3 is CASSSRFGEQFF. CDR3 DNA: TGTGCCAGCAGTTCTAGATTCGGGGAGCAGTTCTTC.

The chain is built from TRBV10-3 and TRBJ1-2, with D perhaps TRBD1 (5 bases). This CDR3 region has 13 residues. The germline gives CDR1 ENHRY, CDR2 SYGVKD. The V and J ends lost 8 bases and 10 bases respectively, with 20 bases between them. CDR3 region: CAILAGNGGDYTF. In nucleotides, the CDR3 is TGTGCCATCCTTGCAGGGAACGGGGGAGACTACACCTTC.

The CDR3 DNA sequence: TGTGCCAGCAGCGCACTAGCGGGGAGCACCGGGGAGCTGTTTTTT. Translation: CASSALAGSTGELFF. The V gene is TRBV5-4, the J gene TRBJ2-2, with TRBD2 identical over 10 bases. V lost 4 bases to trimming and J lost 4 bases; unmatched junction nucleotides: 4. This CDR3 spans 15 amino acids. The germline CDR1 and CDR2 sequences are SGHNT and YYREEE (reference sequence).

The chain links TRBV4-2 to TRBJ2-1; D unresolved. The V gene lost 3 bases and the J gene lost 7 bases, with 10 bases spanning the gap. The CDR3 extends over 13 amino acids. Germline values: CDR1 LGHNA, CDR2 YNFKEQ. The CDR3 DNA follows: TGTGCCAGCAGCCACCCATCTAGAAATGAGCAGTTCTTC. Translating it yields CASSHPSRNEQFF.

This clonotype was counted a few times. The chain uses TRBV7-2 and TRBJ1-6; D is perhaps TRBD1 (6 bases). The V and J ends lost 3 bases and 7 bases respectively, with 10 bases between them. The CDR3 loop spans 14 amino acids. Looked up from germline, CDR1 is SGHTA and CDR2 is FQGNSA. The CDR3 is CASSLGGANSPLHF. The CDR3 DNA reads TGTGCCAGCAGCTTGGGGGGCGCGAATTCACCCCTCCACTTT.

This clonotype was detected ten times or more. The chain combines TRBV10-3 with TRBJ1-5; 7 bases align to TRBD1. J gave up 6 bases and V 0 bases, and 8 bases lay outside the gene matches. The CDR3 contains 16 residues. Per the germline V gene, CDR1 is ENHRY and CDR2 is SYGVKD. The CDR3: CAISESLARGGQPQHF. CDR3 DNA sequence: TGTGCCATCAGTGAGTCGTTAGCCAGGGGGGGTCAGCCCCAGCATTTT.

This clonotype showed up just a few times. The CDR3 region has the DNA TGTGCCAGCAGCGTAATGACGGGCAGCACAGATACGCAGTATTTT. It encodes CASSVMTGSTDTQYF. The gene calls are TRBV9 and TRBJ2-3; D gene uncertain. With 1 base removed from V and 0 bases from J, the gap between germline ends came to 9 bases. Germline lookup yields CDR1 SGDLS and CDR2 YYNGEE. The CDR3 is 15 residues long.

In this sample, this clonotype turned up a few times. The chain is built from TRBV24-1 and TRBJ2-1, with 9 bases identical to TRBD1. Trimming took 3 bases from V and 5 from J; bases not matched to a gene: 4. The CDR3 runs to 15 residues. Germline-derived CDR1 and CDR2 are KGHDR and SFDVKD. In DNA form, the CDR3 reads TGTGCCACCAGTGATCCGCGGGACAGGGACAATGAGCAGTTCTTC. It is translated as CATSDPRDRDNEQFF.

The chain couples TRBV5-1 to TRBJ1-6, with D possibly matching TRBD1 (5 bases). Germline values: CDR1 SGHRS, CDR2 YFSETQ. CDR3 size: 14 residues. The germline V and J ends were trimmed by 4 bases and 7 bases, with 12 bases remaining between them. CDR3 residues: CASSIGTENSPLHF. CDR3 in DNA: TGCGCCAGCAGCATCGGGACGGAGAATTCACCCCTCCACTTT.

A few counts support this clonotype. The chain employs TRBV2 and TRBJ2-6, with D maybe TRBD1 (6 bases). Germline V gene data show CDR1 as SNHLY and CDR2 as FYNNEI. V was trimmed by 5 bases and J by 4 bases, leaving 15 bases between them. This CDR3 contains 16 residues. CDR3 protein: CASSQTGLRGANVLTF. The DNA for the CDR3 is TGTGCCAGCAGTCAGACAGGCTTAAGGGGGGCCAACGTCCTGACTTTC.

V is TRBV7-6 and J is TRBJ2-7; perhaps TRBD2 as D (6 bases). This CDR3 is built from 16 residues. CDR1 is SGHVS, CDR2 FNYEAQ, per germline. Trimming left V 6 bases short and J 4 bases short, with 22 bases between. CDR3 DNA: TGTGCCAGCAGTCCCATTCGGGGGAAAGGGGTGTACGAGCAGTACTTC. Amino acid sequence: CASSPIRGKGVYEQYF. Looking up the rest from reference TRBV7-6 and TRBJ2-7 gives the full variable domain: GAGVSQSPRYKVTKRGQDVALRCDPISGHVSLYWYRQALGQGPEFLTYFNYEAQQDKSGLPNDRFSAERPEGSISTLTIQRTEQRDSAMYRCASSPIRGKGVYEQYFGPGTRLTVT.

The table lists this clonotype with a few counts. CDR3: CSARPPGRNEQFF. For the CDR3, the DNA is TGCAGTGCTAGACCCCCGGGACGCAATGAGCAGTTCTTC. The V and J genes are TRBV20-1 and TRBJ2-1; D may match TRBD1 or TRBD2 (5 bases each). Per the germline V gene, CDR1 is DFQATT and CDR2 is SNEGSKA (reference sequence). V was pared by 2 bases and J by 6 bases, with 11 bases between. The CDR3 has 13 residues.

The CDR3 protein is CASSQLAGGGTDTQYF. DNA of the CDR3: TGTGCCAGCAGTCAACTAGCGGGGGGGGGCACAGATACGCAGTATTTT. This chain connects TRBV5-4 to TRBJ2-3; 13 nucleotides line up with TRBD2. The CDR3 is 16 amino acids. Germline V gene lookup returns CDR1 SGHNT and CDR2 YYREEE (reference sequence). V was pared by 5 bases and J by 1 base, with 4 bases of the junction left unmatched.

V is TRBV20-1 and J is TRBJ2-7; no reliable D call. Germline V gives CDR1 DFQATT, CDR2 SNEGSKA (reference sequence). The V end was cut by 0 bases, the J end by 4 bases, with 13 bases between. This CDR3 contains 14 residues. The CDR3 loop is CSARDMADLYEQYF. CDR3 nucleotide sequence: TGCAGTGCTAGAGATATGGCGGACCTTTACGAGCAGTACTTC.

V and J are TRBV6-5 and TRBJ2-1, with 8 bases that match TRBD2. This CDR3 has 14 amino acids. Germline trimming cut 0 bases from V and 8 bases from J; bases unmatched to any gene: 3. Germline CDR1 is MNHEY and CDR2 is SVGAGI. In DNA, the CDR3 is TGTGCCAGCAGTTACTCCTGGCGGGAGGATGAGCAGTTCTTC. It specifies CASSYSWREDEQFF.

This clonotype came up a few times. The CDR3 bases are TGCAGTGCTAGCCCCGGTGGGACGGGAGTTGGCGAGCAGTACTTC. The encoded protein is CSASPGGTGVGEQYF. The rearrangement links TRBV20-1 to TRBJ2-7; a weak D match, TRBD2 (6 bases). The V and J ends lost 3 bases and 6 bases respectively, with 21 bases between them. There are 15 residues in the CDR3. CDR1 is DFQATT and CDR2 is SNEGSKA in the germline V gene (reference sequence).

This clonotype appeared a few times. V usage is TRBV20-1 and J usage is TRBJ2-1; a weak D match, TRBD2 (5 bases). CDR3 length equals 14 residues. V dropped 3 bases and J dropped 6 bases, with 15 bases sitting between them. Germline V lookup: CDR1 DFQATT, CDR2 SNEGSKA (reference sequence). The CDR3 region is CSASVGESSNEQFF. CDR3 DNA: TGCAGTGCTAGCGTGGGAGAGTCCAGCAATGAGCAGTTCTTC.

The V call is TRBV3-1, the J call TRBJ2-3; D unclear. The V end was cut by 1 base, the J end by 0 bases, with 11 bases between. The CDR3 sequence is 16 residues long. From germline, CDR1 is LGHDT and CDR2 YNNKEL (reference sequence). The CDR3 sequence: CASSQVGTTSTDTQYF. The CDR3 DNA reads TGTGCCAGCAGCCAAGTCGGCACCACTAGCACAGATACGCAGTATTTT.

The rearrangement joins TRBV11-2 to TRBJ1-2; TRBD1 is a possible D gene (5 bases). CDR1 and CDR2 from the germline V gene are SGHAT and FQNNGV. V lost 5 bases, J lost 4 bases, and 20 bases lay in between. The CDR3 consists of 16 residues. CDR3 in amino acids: CASSLIGGTRGYGYTF. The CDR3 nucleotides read TGTGCCAGCAGCCTGATCGGGGGGACGAGAGGCTATGGCTACACCTTC.

The CDR3: CSAYREAKNIQYF. CDR3 DNA: TGCAGTGCTTACAGGGAAGCCAAAAACATTCAGTACTTC. This chain links TRBV20-1 with TRBJ2-4, with D perhaps matching TRBD1 (6 bases). The CDR3 runs to 13 residues. Germline V gives CDR1 DFQATT, CDR2 SNEGSKA (reference sequence). V lost 5 bases to trimming and J lost 0 bases, with 8 bases between them.

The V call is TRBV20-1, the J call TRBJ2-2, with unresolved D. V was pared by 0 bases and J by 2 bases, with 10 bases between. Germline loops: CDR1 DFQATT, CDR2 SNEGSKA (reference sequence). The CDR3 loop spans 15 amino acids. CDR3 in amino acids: CSARDFDFNTGELFF. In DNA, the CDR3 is TGCAGTGCTAGAGATTTCGACTTTAACACCGGGGAGCTGTTTTTT.

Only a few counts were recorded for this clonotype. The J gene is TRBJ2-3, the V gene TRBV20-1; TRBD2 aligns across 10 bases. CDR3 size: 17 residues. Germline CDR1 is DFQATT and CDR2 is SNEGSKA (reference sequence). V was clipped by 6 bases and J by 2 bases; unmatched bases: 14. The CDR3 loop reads CSAIWGGGLAPTDTQYF. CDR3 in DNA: TGCAGTGCCATTTGGGGGGGGGGACTAGCGCCCACAGATACGCAGTATTTT.

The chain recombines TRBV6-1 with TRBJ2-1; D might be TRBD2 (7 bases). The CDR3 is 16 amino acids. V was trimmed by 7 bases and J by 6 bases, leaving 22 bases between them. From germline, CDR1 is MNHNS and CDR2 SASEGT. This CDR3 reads CASIMSFGGALNEQFF. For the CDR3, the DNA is TGTGCCAGCATCATGAGTTTTGGGGGGGCCCTCAATGAGCAGTTCTTC.

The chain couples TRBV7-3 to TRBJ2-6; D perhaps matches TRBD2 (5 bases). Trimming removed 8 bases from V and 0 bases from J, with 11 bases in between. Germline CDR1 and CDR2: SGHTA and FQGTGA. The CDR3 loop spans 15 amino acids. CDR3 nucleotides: TGTGCCAGCCAAGGAGGTAGCTCTGGGGCCAACGTCCTGACTTTC. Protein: CASQGGSSGANVLTF.

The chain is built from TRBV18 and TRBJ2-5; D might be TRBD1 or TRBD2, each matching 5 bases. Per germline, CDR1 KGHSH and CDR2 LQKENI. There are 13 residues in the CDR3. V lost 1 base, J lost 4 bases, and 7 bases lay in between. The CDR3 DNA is TGTGCCAGCTCACCACGGGACCTAGAGACCCAGTACTTC. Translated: CASSPRDLETQYF.